These T cell receptor beta chains were read from a single sample in a study of glioma-infiltrating T cells. One entry per CDR3 protein results from TCRdb running MiXCR on the multiplex PCR reads. The sample contains 40,000 or so distinct CDR3 sequences, around 20% of which appear only once. Sequencing input: glioma tissue, nonneoplastic brain tissue, or PBMCs (not recorded which). These receptors were taken from a human donor with low-grade glioma or glioblastoma, undergoing nonglioma brain surgery, or in good health (not recorded which). Both conserved end residues are part of each CDR3. The D gene is left open where the match is weak. A clone size is listed for some rows: how often the clone was seen (once, few, many), or a class if it is expanded.

size | J | V | D | CDR3 | DNA
medium-sized | TRBJ1-1 | TRBV6-1 | - | CASSEIRLTEAFF | TGTGCCAGCAGTGAAATAAGGCTTACTGAAGCTTTCTTT
few | TRBJ2-7 | TRBV14 | TRBD1 | CASSHSPGRQGVFYEQYF | TGTGCCAGCAGCCATTCCCCCGGTCGACAGGGAGTTTTCTACGAGCAGTACTTC
many | TRBJ1-5 | TRBV4-2 | - | CASSQIPDQPQHF | TGTGCCAGCAGCCAAATCCCGGATCAGCCCCAGCATTTT
few | TRBJ2-7 | TRBV19 | - | CASSIRGRTDYEQYF | TGTGCCAGTAGTATAAGGGGCAGAACGGACTACGAGCAGTACTTC
many | TRBJ1-3 | TRBV18 | - | CASSAMDTIYF | TGTGCCAGCTCCGCAATGGACACCATATATTTT
- | TRBJ2-7 | TRBV5-1 | TRBD1 | CASSLGDSNYEQYF | TGCGCCAGCAGCTTGGGGGACAGTAACTACGAGCAGTACTTC
medium-sized | TRBJ2-3 | TRBV6-2/TRBV6-3 | - | CASSYSTRATQYF | TGTGCCAGCAGTTACTCAACCCGAGCTACGCAGTATTTT
many | TRBJ1-2 | TRBV12-3/TRBV12-4 | - | CASSLEGGTYYGYTF | TGTGCCAGCAGTTTAGAAGGTGGGACCTACTATGGCTACACCTTC
many | TRBJ2-3 | TRBV27 | TRBD2 | CASRAGGGSDTQYF | TGTGCCAGCAGGGCGGGGGGAGGGTCAGATACGCAGTATTTT
medium-sized | TRBJ1-5 | TRBV27 | - | CASSSLTGTYSNQPQHF | TGTGCCAGCAGTTCCTTAACAGGGACATATAGCAATCAGCCCCAGCATTTT
many | TRBJ1-5 | TRBV20-1 | TRBD1 | CSARRQGARINQPQHF | TGCAGTGCTAGGAGACAGGGGGCGCGTATCAATCAGCCCCAGCATTTT
many | TRBJ2-3 | TRBV6-1 | TRBD2 | CASRDSERGAVDTQYF | TGTGCCAGCAGGGATTCGGAGCGGGGGGCGGTAGATACGCAGTATTTT
many | TRBJ2-5 | TRBV6-2/TRBV6-3 | TRBD1 | CASSYTGDGETQYF | TGTGCCAGCAGTTACACAGGGGACGGAGAGACCCAGTACTTC
few | TRBJ2-1 | TRBV5-6 | - | CASSLSRNEQFF | TGTGCCAGCAGCTTGAGTAGGAACGAGCAGTTCTTC
many | TRBJ2-5 | TRBV20-1 | - | CSAIRVQETQYF | TGCAGTGCTATCCGGGTACAAGAGACCCAGTACTTC
- | TRBJ2-1 | TRBV28 | - | CASSLERNEQFF | TGTGCCAGCAGCTTAGAACGCAATGAGCAGTTCTTC
few | TRBJ2-2 | TRBV11-1 | - | CASSFFQGPTGELFF | TGTGCCAGCAGCTTCTTTCAGGGGCCCACCGGGGAGCTGTTTTTT
- | TRBJ2-1 | TRBV27 | - | CASSRLGPYEQFF | TGTGCCAGCAGCCGATTGGGTCCCTATGAGCAGTTCTTC
few | TRBJ2-7 | TRBV2 | - | CASSEEPGLYEQYF | TGTGCCAGCAGTGAAGAGCCAGGGCTATACGAGCAGTACTTC
many | TRBJ2-3 | TRBV20-1 | TRBD1 | CSASNRGSDTQYF | TGCAGTGCTAGTAACAGGGGCTCAGATACGCAGTATTTT
many | TRBJ2-7 | TRBV28 | TRBD1 | CASAILGQGEEQYF | TGTGCCAGCGCTATTCTGGGACAGGGGGAAGAGCAGTACTTC
many | TRBJ2-3 | TRBV7-2 | - | CASSGRGWTDTQYF | TGTGCCAGCAGCGGACGGGGTTGGACAGATACGCAGTATTTT
- | TRBJ2-3 | TRBV29-1 | TRBD2 | CSVGWSGRSTDTQYF | TGCAGCGTCGGGTGGAGCGGGAGGAGCACAGATACGCAGTATTTT